A single T cell receptor (beta chain) is shown here with its context. Its specificity is unknown. Positively selected for CCR7, the CD45RO-negative cells used as naive CD8 cells excluded terminally differentiated effector memory CD45RA+ cells. Germline V CDR1 and CDR2: SQVTM, ANQGSEA. V lost 3 bases and J lost 5; bases outside the gene matches: 3. CDR3 size: 12 residues. These data belong to a study of shared clonotypes between healthy human individuals. Study-level points and caveats: The study generally estimated greater richness for naive than memory subsets.

TCRdb's copy holds only in-frame clones and misses some; the assay was immunoSEQ multiplex PCR. This table holds hundreds of thousands of clones, around 93% found once. Sequencing input: naive CD8+ T cells sorted from blood. V usage is TRBV29-1 and J usage is TRBJ1-2; TRBD1 matches at 7 bases. The TCR originated in a man aged 30 to 39 in good health. For the CDR3, the DNA is TGCAGCGTTGACGACAGGGATTATGGCTACACCTTC. It is translated as CSVDDRDYGYTF.